The clone carrying this T cell receptor (beta chain) has ten or more counts. These data are taken from a study of T cells in Graves' hyperthyroidism and ophthalmopathy. Amplification targeted TCR beta CDR3 regions from RNA transcripts. The HTBI primer set drove a first-round RT-PCR of the TCR CDR3. MiXCR, run by TCRdb on the multiplex PCR reads, gives a single entry per CDR3 protein. The sample has 270,000 or so distinct CDR3 sequences, less than 30% seen once. The CDR3 length is 13 residues. Trimming removed 1 base from V and 3 bases from J, with 6 bases in between. From germline, CDR1 is SGHAT and CDR2 FQNNGV.

The V call is TRBV11-2, the J call TRBJ1-1; no clear D. This TCR was sampled from a man aged 40-49 years with Graves' hyperthyroidism that later progressed to Graves' ophthalmopathy. The sample consisted of blood. The CDR3 nucleotides read TGTGCCAGCAGCTTAGTGGCTGACACTGAAGCTTTCTTT. Translating it yields CASSLVADTEAFF.